These 29 T cell receptor beta chains were sequenced from one sample in a study of T cells after yellow fever vaccination. TCRdb independently ran MiXCR on the 5' RACE reads; one entry per CDR3 protein. The sample comprises 170,000 or so distinct CDR3 sequences, 9.3% of which are singletons, and around 40% rests with the top ten. Sequenced here: CD8+ T cells sorted from PBMCs, sampled 45 days after the yellow fever booster vaccination. These receptors were collected from a man aged 18 to 35 who received the YFV17D yellow fever vaccine.

This clonotype was observed at least ten times. This CDR3 reads CASSLGSSSGWYNEQFF. CDR3 DNA sequence: TGTGCCAGCAGCTTAGGGTCCTCTAGCGGGTGGTACAATGAGCAGTTCTTC. This chain connects TRBV7-6 to TRBJ2-1; 8 nucleotides agree with TRBD2. This CDR3 is built from 17 residues. V was clipped by 1 base and J by 4 bases; unmatched bases: 9. In germline, CDR1 is SGHVS, CDR2 FNYEAQ.

The V gene is TRBV14, the J gene TRBJ2-2, with a weak D call TRBD1 (6 bases). The length of the CDR3 is 13 residues. V gave up 4 bases and J gave up 5 bases, with 8 bases separating them. Germline V gene sequence: CDR1 SGHDN, CDR2 FVKESK. Written as DNA, the CDR3 is TGTGCCAGCAGCCTACAGGGTACCGGGGAGCTGTTTTTT. The encoded protein is CASSLQGTGELFF.

The chain employs TRBV5-1 and TRBJ2-2, with 10 nucleotides matching TRBD1. Germline V gene sequence: CDR1 SGHRS, CDR2 YFSETQ. Trimming cost V 5 bases and J 3 bases; bases outside gene matches: 7. The CDR3 consists of 16 residues. Here the CDR3 reads CASREGQGFDTGELFF. For the CDR3, the DNA is TGCGCCAGCAGAGAGGGACAGGGGTTCGACACCGGGGAGCTGTTTTTT. Based on the CDR3 plus reference TRBV5-1 and TRBJ2-2, the full variable domain is KAGVTQTPRYLIKTRGQQVTLSCSPISGHRSVSWYQQTPGQGLQFLFEYFSETQRNKGNFPGRFSGRQFSNSRSEMNVSTLELGDSALYLCASREGQGFDTGELFFGEGSRLTVL.

This clonotype was seen only a few times. V is TRBV20-1 and J is TRBJ2-1; TRBD1 might be the D (7 bases). V was trimmed by 5 bases and J by 8 bases, leaving 28 bases between them. Germline values: CDR1 DFQATT, CDR2 SNEGSKA (reference sequence). The CDR3 length is 17 residues. The CDR3 loop reads CSALESRGAGNVHEQFF. The DNA for the CDR3 is TGCAGTGCTCTAGAGTCCAGGGGGGCAGGGAATGTACATGAGCAGTTCTTC.

The CDR3 here is CASRPSLGHVSYEQYV. CDR3 coding DNA: TGTGCCAGCCGCCCGAGTTTAGGGCATGTCTCCTACGAGCAGTACGTC. The chain has TRBV6-5 and TRBJ2-7; no reliable D call. The ends were cut back, 8 bases at V and 0 bases at J, with 20 bases in the middle. The CDR3 is made up of 16 amino acids. The germline CDR1 and CDR2 sequences are MNHEY and SVGAGI.

V usage is TRBV4-1 and J usage is TRBJ2-1; D unresolved. The CDR3 runs 13 residues. The V end lost 1 base, the J end lost 8 bases, and 9 bases lay between the germline ends. CDR1 is MGHRA and CDR2 is YSYEKL in the germline V gene. CDR3 loop: CASSQVGRDEQFF. The DNA for the CDR3 is TGCGCCAGCAGCCAAGTAGGAAGGGATGAGCAGTTCTTC.

The sample holds a few counts of this clonotype. The chain uses TRBV15 and TRBJ2-1; 7 nucleotides align to TRBD1. Germline V gene data show CDR1 as LNHNV and CDR2 as YYDKDF (reference sequence). With V trimmed by 5 bases and J by 2 bases, 6 bases remained unmatched. The CDR3 extends over 15 amino acids. The DNA of the CDR3 is TGTGCCACCAGCGGACCCACAGGGGCCTACAATGAGCAGTTCTTC. Encoded protein: CATSGPTGAYNEQFF.

CDR3 loop: CASRTEGGRTDTQYF. In DNA form, the CDR3 reads TGTGCCAGCAGAACAGAGGGGGGTCGCACAGATACGCAGTATTTT. This chain uses TRBV7-9 with TRBJ2-3; either TRBD1 or TRBD2 may supply D (6 bases each). Per germline, CDR1 SEHNR and CDR2 FQNEAQ (reference sequence). The V end lost 6 bases, the J end lost 1 base, and 14 bases lay between the germline ends. The CDR3 loop spans 15 amino acids. Full variable domain (rest looked up from reference TRBV7-9 and TRBJ2-3): DTGVSQNPRHKITKRGQNVTFRCDPISEHNRLYWYRQTLGQGPEFLTYFQNEAQLEKSRLLSDRFSAERPKGSFSTLEIQRTEQGDSAMYLCASRTEGGRTDTQYFGPGTRLTVL.

This clonotype showed up just a few times. CDR3 amino acids: CASSYTGTGPSPLHF. The CDR3 DNA sequence: TGTGCCAGCAGTTACACCGGGACAGGGCCTTCACCCCTCCACTTT. The chain employs TRBV6-2 or TRBV6-3 and TRBJ1-6; TRBD1 matches 9 bases. Trimming cost V 2 bases and J 9 bases; bases outside gene matches: 5. Germline assignment: CDR1 MNHEY and CDR2 SVGEGT. This CDR3 has 15 amino acids.

The chain joins TRBV7-2 to TRBJ1-5; D ambiguous. This CDR3 has 13 residues. Germline CDR1 reads SGHTA; CDR2 reads FQGNSA. V was clipped by 5 bases and J by 4 bases, with 9 bases between them. This CDR3 reads CASSGPPNQPQHF. CDR3 in DNA: TGTGCCAGCAGCGGGCCACCAAATCAGCCCCAGCATTTT.

This clonotype has at least ten counts. The chain recombines TRBV11-2 with TRBJ2-3; D ambiguous. The CDR3 covers 12 residues. Germline CDR1 SGHAT, CDR2 FQNNGV. Trimming stripped 1 base from V and 4 bases from J, with 3 bases between. For the CDR3, the DNA is TGTGCCAGCAGCTTAGGCGCAGATACGCAGTATTTT. Its protein is CASSLGADTQYF.

This clonotype was detected only a few times. The rearrangement uses TRBV6-2 or TRBV6-3 and TRBJ2-7, with 7 bases matching TRBD1. The V gene's germline CDR1 is MNHEY and CDR2 SVGEGT. The CDR3 length is 15 residues. V trimming: 2 bases; J trimming: 7 bases; junction bases outside the gene matches: 11. CDR3 in amino acids: CASSYRQGVPFEQYV. CDR3 in DNA: TGTGCCAGCAGTTACCGGCAGGGGGTTCCTTTTGAGCAGTACGTC.

The sample holds a few counts of this clonotype. The V and J genes are TRBV4-3 and TRBJ1-1; TRBD1 matches 10 bases. Germline values: CDR1 LGHNA, CDR2 YSLEER. CDR3 length: 17 amino acids. Trimming removed 3 bases from V and 7 bases from J; junction bases left unmatched: 14. The CDR3 loop is CASSQEDRDRGFSEAFF. CDR3 nucleotide sequence: TGCGCCAGCAGCCAGGAAGACCGGGACAGGGGATTTAGTGAAGCTTTCTTT.

The rearrangement joins TRBV5-4 to TRBJ2-2; 8 bases match TRBD2. CDR3 length: 17 residues. Germline-derived CDR1 and CDR2 are SGHNT and YYREEE (reference sequence). V was pared by 4 bases and J by 6 bases, with 14 bases of the junction left unmatched. Here the CDR3 DNA reads TGTGCCAGCAGCCCCGCGCTGAGAGCGGGGGAGGCCGGGGAGCTGTTTTTT. The encoded protein is CASSPALRAGEAGELFF.

The rearrangement joins TRBV20-1 to TRBJ2-7; D is unclear. Germline V gene sequence: CDR1 DFQATT, CDR2 SNEGSKA (reference sequence). The CDR3 spans 11 residues. The CDR3 nucleotides are TGCAGCCTAATGCGATTCTACGAGCAGTACGTC. It codes for CSLMRFYEQYV.

The chain couples TRBV4-1 to TRBJ2-4; 9 bases are a match to TRBD2. After removal of 6 bases from V and 6 bases from J, the junction contained 12 bases not matched to a gene. The CDR3 loop spans 16 amino acids. Germline loops: CDR1 MGHRA, CDR2 YSYEKL. For the CDR3, the DNA is TGCGCCAGCAGTCGCGGGCGGGGGGGCCGAGGAAACATTCAGTACTTC. Residues: CASSRGRGGRGNIQYF.

This clonotype was observed at least ten times. The chain joins TRBV4-3 to TRBJ2-3, with a weak D call TRBD2 (5 bases). The germline CDR1 and CDR2 sequences are LGHNA and YSLEER. Trimming cost V 4 bases and J 1 base, with 15 bases left between them. The CDR3 sequence is 16 residues long. The CDR3 reads CASSPTQRWRTDTQYF. CDR3 bases: TGCGCCAGCAGCCCTACTCAGCGGTGGCGCACAGATACGCAGTATTTT.

This chain uses TRBV7-9 with TRBJ2-7, with D perhaps given as TRBD1 or TRBD2 (5 bases each). Germline CDR1 SEHNR, CDR2 FQNEAQ (reference sequence). This CDR3 region has 16 residues. The V end lost 0 bases, the J end lost 2 bases, and 14 bases lay between the germline ends. The DNA for the CDR3 is TGTGCCAGCAGCTTAGCGGGGCCGAGGGGACCCTACGAGCAGTACTTC. Amino acid sequence: CASSLAGPRGPYEQYF.

The V call is TRBV3-1, the J call TRBJ2-2; the match to TRBD2 covers 8 bases. CDR3 length: 16 residues. CDR1 and CDR2 from the germline V gene are LGHDT and YNNKEL (reference sequence). Unmatched junction bases numbered 8, after V lost 4 bases and J lost 4 bases. CDR3 region: CASSRPISGATGELFF. DNA of the CDR3: TGTGCCAGCAGCCGCCCGATTAGCGGGGCCACCGGGGAGCTGTTTTTT. The complete variable domain, with remaining parts taken from reference TRBV3-1 and TRBJ2-2, reads DTAVSQTPKYLVTQMGNDKSIKCEQNLGHDTMYWYKQDSKKFLKIMFSYNNKELIINETVPNRFSPKSPDKAHLNLHINSLELGDSAVYFCASSRPISGATGELFFGEGSRLTVL.

This clonotype turned up a few times. The chain has TRBV24-1 and TRBJ2-1; D possibly corresponds to TRBD2 (5 bases). The CDR3 spans 13 residues. Germline V CDR1 and CDR2: KGHDR, SFDVKD. V was clipped by 5 bases and J by 10 bases, with 14 bases between them. DNA of the CDR3: TGTGCCACCAGTGGTCGAGGGTACGCCGAGCAGTTCTTC. This gives the protein CATSGRGYAEQFF.

The chain links TRBV7-9 to TRBJ2-1; D is ambiguous. The CDR3 has 15 residues. The ends were cut back, 4 bases at V and 0 bases at J, with 10 bases in the middle. The germline V gene encodes CDR1 SEHNR and CDR2 FQNEAQ (reference sequence). The CDR3: CASSSDASSYNEQFF. In nucleotides, the CDR3 is TGTGCCAGCAGCTCTGACGCTAGCTCCTACAATGAGCAGTTCTTC.

The chain links TRBV28 to TRBJ2-5; TRBD1 aligns across 7 bases. CDR1 is MDHEN and CDR2 is SYDVKM in the germline V gene. The CDR3 totals 15 residues. Trimming removed 3 bases from V and 5 bases from J; junction bases left unmatched: 9. The CDR3, as DNA: TGTGCCAGCAGTTTTAATCAGGGGGATCGGGAGACCCAGTACTTC. Amino acid sequence: CASSFNQGDRETQYF.

There are a few counts of this clonotype. The V gene is TRBV4-1, the J gene TRBJ2-1; D unclear. Germline V lookup: CDR1 MGHRA, CDR2 YSYEKL. The V gene lost 0 bases and the J gene lost 3 bases, with 9 bases spanning the gap. The CDR3 totals 15 residues. The CDR3 loop is CASSQDQDGYNEQFF. CDR3 bases: TGCGCCAGCAGCCAAGATCAGGACGGCTACAATGAGCAGTTCTTC.

This clonotype turned up a few times. The V gene is TRBV7-8, the J gene TRBJ2-1, with D perhaps TRBD2 (7 bases). Trimming shortened V by 2 bases and J by 2 bases, and 13 bases separated the two germline ends. Germline lookup yields CDR1 SGHVS and CDR2 FQNEAQ. The CDR3 runs to 16 residues. This CDR3 is CASSLRGAVTYNEQFF. As DNA, the CDR3 is TGTGCCAGCAGCTTACGGGGGGCGGTTACCTACAATGAGCAGTTCTTC.

Only a few counts were recorded for this clonotype. The genes are TRBV4-3 and TRBJ2-1; D is unresolved. The CDR3 loop spans 17 amino acids. The germline V and J ends were trimmed by 4 bases and 4 bases, with 20 bases remaining between them. Germline assignment: CDR1 LGHNA and CDR2 YSLEER. CDR3 bases: TGCGCCAGCAGCCTCGAACACGGGTGGGCCTCATACAATGAGCAGTTCTTC. It yields the protein CASSLEHGWASYNEQFF.

V usage is TRBV7-2 and J usage is TRBJ2-1; 10 bases fit TRBD2. Unmatched junction bases numbered 19, after V lost 8 bases and J lost 15 bases. Germline V gives CDR1 SGHTA, CDR2 FQGNSA. The CDR3 length is 15 residues. The CDR3: CASRWGASGGLTAFF. DNA of the CDR3: TGTGCCAGCCGCTGGGGGGCTAGCGGGGGCCTTACGGCGTTCTTC. The variable domain in full, with the rest retrieved from reference TRBV7-2 and TRBJ2-1, is GAGVSQSPSNKVTEKGKDVELRCDPISGHTALYWYRQSLGQGLEFLIYFQGNSAPDKSGLPSDRFSAERTGGSVSTLTIQRTQQEDSAVYLCASRWGASGGLTAFFGPGTRLTVL.

This clonotype occurred a few times. The chain has TRBV20-1 and TRBJ2-7; the D gene is possibly TRBD2 (6 bases). CDR3 size: 14 residues. V lost 2 bases and J lost 0, with 11 bases in between. Germline CDR1 DFQATT, CDR2 SNEGSKA (reference sequence). CDR3 nucleotides: TGCAGTGCTAGAACGGGGGAGAGCTCCTACGAGCAGTACGTC. Translated, it gives CSARTGESSYEQYV.

This clonotype appeared many times. The chain recombines TRBV28 with TRBJ1-1, with D maybe TRBD1 (6 bases). CDR1 and CDR2 from the germline V gene are MDHEN and SYDVKM. The CDR3 is 13 residues long. V dropped 2 bases and J dropped 3 bases, with 7 bases sitting between them. CDR3 in amino acids: CASSLAGDTEAFF. The DNA of the CDR3 is TGTGCCAGCAGTTTAGCAGGGGACACTGAAGCTTTCTTT.

The V gene is TRBV12-3 or TRBV12-4, the J gene TRBJ2-1; D remains ambiguous. The CDR3 loop spans 15 amino acids. Trimming shortened V by 1 base and J by 6 bases, and 13 bases separated the two germline ends. In nucleotides, the CDR3 is TGTGCCAGCAGTTTAGGTACTCTAGTGGGCAATGAGCAGTTCTTC. Its protein product is CASSLGTLVGNEQFF.